Sequencing of this T cell receptor (beta chain) was carried out in a study of cytomegalovirus exposure and HLA in healthy donors. Study in general: Later analysis reported that the roughly 120 validation repertoires shared the platform of the approximately 690 first-cohort repertoires.

Profiled with immunoSEQ multiplex PCR; TCRdb holds only in-frame clones, not every one. This table has hundreds of thousands of clones, 83% appearing once. The junction had 19 bases not matched to a gene; V was cut back by 4 bases and J by 3 bases. CDR1 is SGHDT, CDR2 YYEEEE, per germline. The CDR3 covers 18 residues. This clone was counted between two and nine times. What it recognizes is unknown. General study results and limits: In vitro, a few CMV-associated chains proved specific for CMV antigens.

This rearrangement joins TRBV5-6 to TRBJ2-7; 7 bases fit TRBD1. The receptor comes from a woman aged 18-29 years in good health and CMV-seronegative. Source material: PBMCs. In DNA, the CDR3 is TGTGCCAGCAGCCGGTGGGCCTACAGGGGTCGGACGAGCTACGAGCAGTACTTC. As protein: CASSRWAYRGRTSYEQYF.